Described below is a single T cell receptor beta chain sequence and its context. Its antigen remains unidentified. This sample is drawn from a study of Ad26.COV2.S vaccination and SARS-CoV-2 variants. In the study overall: The COV1001 Ad26.COV2.S trial arm included the donor. Study conclusions and caveats: Vaccinated individuals (as opposed to placebo recipients) had higher spike-specific TCR breadth.

Per the germline V gene, CDR1 is MNHEY and CDR2 is SMNVEV (reference sequence). Trimming stripped 5 bases from V and 2 bases from J, with 16 bases between. CDR3 length: 15 residues. Using immunoSEQ multiplex PCR, the repertoire was profiled, and TCRdb retains in-frame clones only, with some absent. The sample yields about 410,000 clones, around nine tenths seen once. The treatment denotes: approximately 18 received Ad26.COV2.S at low or high dose, single or two shots; a few received placebo; per-sample allocation not given. Repertoires come from day 63 after the first vaccine or placebo injection. An adult of 18-55 years in Boston served as donor.

The sample was peripheral blood, taken in a trial of Ad26.COV2.S vaccine versus placebo. V is TRBV27 and J is TRBJ2-7; tentative D call: TRBD1 (5 bases). The TCR sequence derives from a person aged 18-65 years who received the Ad26.COV2.S COVID-19 vaccine or a placebo. The DNA of the CDR3 is TGTGCCAGCAGTCGAAAGGGGAATTTGGCCTACGAGCAGTACTTC. It is translated as CASSRKGNLAYEQYF.